Each of the 22 T cell receptor beta chains below was sequenced from the same sample in a study of response to subunit inactivated influenza vaccine. Each CDR3 protein is one row after TCRdb ran MiXCR on the RT-PCR reads. The sample consists of approximately 570,000 distinct CDR3 sequences, roughly 8.2% of them appearing once. The sequenced sample was PBMCs from blood, obtained roughly 24 months after vaccination. The receptor source for this set is a man between 50 and 69 years old who received an inactivated influenza vaccine.

As to this clonotype: The junction and the germline gene differ at one end; a read error may be behind it. This sequence joins TRBV7-9 and TRBJ2-3, with D perhaps TRBD1 or TRBD2 (6 bases each). Germline values: CDR1 SEHNR, CDR2 FQNEAQ (reference sequence). The CDR3 is made up of 15 amino acids. Written as DNA, the CDR3 is TGTGCCAGCAGCACCGGGGGCGGATACACATATACGCAGTATTTT. Amino acid sequence: CASSTGGGYTYTQYF.

The table lists this clonotype with many counts. The V gene is TRBV12-3 or TRBV12-4, the J gene TRBJ1-5; TRBD1 might be the D (6 bases). The CDR3 has 14 amino acids. V was trimmed by 3 bases and J by 3 bases, leaving 9 bases between them. CDR3 region: CASSLDSLNQPQHF. For the CDR3, the DNA is TGTGCCAGCAGTTTGGACAGCCTCAATCAGCCCCAGCATTTT.

V gene TRBV28 combines with J gene TRBJ2-7; no definite D call. In germline, CDR1 is MDHEN, CDR2 SYDVKM. The CDR3 extends over 12 amino acids. Trimming cost V 6 bases and J 3 bases, with 9 bases left between them. The CDR3 here is CASSRMGYEQYF. In nucleotides, the CDR3 is TGTGCCAGCAGCCGTATGGGCTACGAGCAGTACTTC.

This clonotype was detected only a few times. This rearrangement joins TRBV10-2 to TRBJ2-1; 8 bases agree with TRBD2. Germline loops: CDR1 WSHSY, CDR2 SAAADI. This CDR3 comprises 19 residues. V was pared by 0 bases and J by 0 bases, with 10 bases of the junction left unmatched. The CDR3, as DNA: TGCGCCAGCAGTGAGTCGAGCTCTAGCGGGCCGATCTCCTACAATGAGCAGTTCTTC. This translates into CASSESSSSGPISYNEQFF.

In its sample, this clonotype was seen a few times. V gene TRBV29-1 combines with J gene TRBJ2-5; TRBD2 is a possible D gene (5 bases). V lost 8 bases, J lost 5 bases, and 24 bases lay in between. The CDR3 consists of 15 residues. CDR1 and CDR2 from the germline V gene are SQVTM and ANQGSEA. The CDR3 DNA reads as TGCAGCACCAACCACCCCCTGGAAGGCGGGGAGACCCAGTACTTC. Its translation is CSTNHPLEGGETQYF.

The V and J genes are TRBV7-2 and TRBJ2-3, with D unresolved. The length of the CDR3 is 14 residues. Per germline, CDR1 SGHTA and CDR2 FQGNSA. Trimming took 0 bases from V and 3 from J, leaving 7 bases between them. The CDR3 sequence is CASSLARQTDTQYF. CDR3 DNA sequence: TGTGCCAGCAGCTTAGCGAGGCAGACAGATACGCAGTATTTT.

This rearrangement joins TRBV7-9 to TRBJ1-2; a possible D gene is TRBD1 (6 bases). Per the germline V gene, CDR1 is SEHNR and CDR2 is FQNEAQ (reference sequence). Trimming pared 7 bases from V and 8 bases from J, leaving 20 bases between. CDR3 size: 14 residues. The CDR3 is CASKLAGDPRGYTF. The CDR3 region has the DNA TGTGCCAGCAAGCTGGCAGGGGACCCGAGGGGCTACACCTTC.

This clonotype has at least ten counts. The J gene is TRBJ2-1, the V gene TRBV28; 8 bases fit TRBD2. This CDR3 is 13 amino acids long. The germline V gene has CDR1 MDHEN and CDR2 SYDVKM. Losses at the gene ends were 2 bases for V and 7 bases for J; bases not matched to a gene: 1. The CDR3 nucleotides are TGTGCCAGCAGTTTACGCGGGGGGAATGAGCAGTTCTTC. This encodes CASSLRGGNEQFF.

The V call is TRBV6-1, the J call TRBJ2-2, with D perhaps TRBD2 (5 bases). The ends were cut back, 10 bases at V and 5 bases at J, with 17 bases in the middle. The germline V gene encodes CDR1 MNHNS and CDR2 SASEGT. The CDR3 is 14 amino acids. This CDR3 is CATRLGRETGELFF. The CDR3 DNA sequence: TGTGCCACCCGCTTAGGGAGAGAGACCGGGGAGCTGTTTTTT.

This clonotype was observed a handful of times. The chain uses TRBV4-1 and TRBJ1-2; 8 nucleotides line up with TRBD1. In germline, CDR1 is MGHRA, CDR2 YSYEKL. This CDR3 has 16 amino acids. Trimming removed 0 bases from V and 4 bases from J; junction bases left unmatched: 7. The CDR3 protein is CASSQEGTGDFYGYTF. DNA of the CDR3: TGCGCCAGCAGCCAAGAGGGGACAGGCGATTTCTATGGCTACACCTTC.

The chain combines TRBV12-3 or TRBV12-4 with TRBJ2-7, with 10 bases that match TRBD1. This CDR3 has 15 amino acids. The trim removed 5 bases at V and 2 bases at J, leaving 6 bases unmatched. In DNA form, the CDR3 reads TGTGCCAGCAGTCACGGGACAGGGGTCACCTACGAGCAGTACTTC. Its translation: CASSHGTGVTYEQYF.

The V gene is TRBV6-1, the J gene TRBJ1-3; unclear D gene. Germline lookup yields CDR1 MNHNS and CDR2 SASEGT. The CDR3 sequence is 16 residues long. Trimming shortened V by 6 bases and J by 1 base, and 16 bases separated the two germline ends. CDR3 nucleotides: TGTGCCAGCAGCCTTGGTGGGCGAAGATCTGGAAACACCATATATTTT. Protein product: CASSLGGRRSGNTIYF.

This clonotype was seen only a few times. J is TRBJ2-5 and V is TRBV5-1; 9 positions match TRBD1. J was trimmed by 10 bases and V by 6 bases; bases with no gene match: 16. Germline assignment: CDR1 SGHRS and CDR2 YFSETQ. This CDR3 spans 15 amino acids. CDR3 DNA sequence: TGCGCCAGCATGCTAACAGGACAGGGGACGGGGATCCAGTACTTC. It codes for CASMLTGQGTGIQYF.

This clonotype was recorded many times. V gene TRBV7-9 combines with J gene TRBJ1-4; D ambiguous. This CDR3 has 16 amino acids. Germline V gene data show CDR1 as SEHNR and CDR2 as FQNEAQ (reference sequence). The germline V and J ends were trimmed by 0 bases and 5 bases, with 13 bases remaining between them. In DNA, the CDR3 is TGTGCCAGCAGCTTAGCGTCGGGGATGCGGAATGAAAAACTGTTTTTT. This encodes CASSLASGMRNEKLFF.

This clonotype appeared a few times. The chain couples TRBV29-1 to TRBJ1-4, with unresolved D. Trimming shortened V by 3 bases and J by 7 bases, and 12 bases separated the two germline ends. The length of the CDR3 is 13 residues. Germline CDR1 is SQVTM and CDR2 is ANQGSEA. Here the CDR3 DNA reads TGCAGCGTTGAGTGGGAATTGGGTGAAAAACTGTTTTTT. Its protein is CSVEWELGEKLFF.

This clonotype was recorded at least ten times. The chain uses TRBV6-5 and TRBJ2-3; D gene ambiguous. The ends were cut back, 6 bases at V and 6 bases at J, with 10 bases in the middle. The CDR3 length is 12 residues. CDR1 MNHEY and CDR2 SVGAGI come from the germline V gene. The CDR3 region has the DNA TGTGCCAGCAGAAACCGTGCGGATACGCAGTATTTT. Encoded protein: CASRNRADTQYF.

The rearrangement joins TRBV7-9 to TRBJ2-4; unclear D gene. V lost 4 bases, J lost 0 bases, and 13 bases lay in between. This CDR3 region has 16 residues. Germline V gene sequence: CDR1 SEHNR, CDR2 FQNEAQ (reference sequence). The CDR3 nucleotides are TGTGCCAGCAGCTCTCAGAGGAGCTTAGCCAAAAACATTCAGTACTTC. It yields the protein CASSSQRSLAKNIQYF.

In its sample, this clonotype was seen a few times. This sequence joins TRBV7-9 and TRBJ2-1, with no clear D. V gave up 5 bases and J gave up 6 bases, with 11 bases separating them. CDR3 size: 13 residues. The germline V gene has CDR1 SEHNR and CDR2 FQNEAQ (reference sequence). The CDR3 loop is CASSRLDGNEQFF. For the CDR3, the DNA is TGTGCCAGCAGCCGGCTCGACGGCAATGAGCAGTTCTTC.

This clonotype came up a few times. The CDR3 sequence is CASSSGTSGVRDEQFF. The DNA of the CDR3 is TGTGCCAGCAGTTCGGGGACTAGCGGGGTGAGGGATGAGCAGTTCTTC. This chain connects TRBV6-2 or TRBV6-3 to TRBJ2-1; 13 bases are shared with TRBD2. The J segment lost 8 bases and the V segment lost 4 bases, leaving 8 bases of the junction unmatched. The CDR3 covers 16 residues. Germline V lookup: CDR1 MNHEY, CDR2 SVGEGT.

This clonotype was detected only a few times. This chain connects TRBV20-1 to TRBJ1-5, with D perhaps TRBD1 (5 bases). Germline V gene data show CDR1 as DFQATT and CDR2 as SNEGSKA (reference sequence). V gave up 3 bases and J gave up 2 bases, with 14 bases separating them. CDR3 length: 15 amino acids. CDR3 coding DNA: TGCAGTGCTAGCAGGGCGCAAACCGGCAATCAGCCCCAGCATTTT. Its protein is CSASRAQTGNQPQHF.

This clonotype occurred a few times. The chain uses TRBV5-1 and TRBJ2-7; D is perhaps TRBD1 or TRBD2 (5 bases each). The CDR3 is 14 residues long. The germline CDR1 and CDR2 sequences are SGHRS and YFSETQ. V lost 4 bases and J 2 bases, leaving 13 bases between the germline ends. CDR3 DNA: TGCGCCAGCAGCCCCCGGGACGTTACCTACGAGCAGTACTTC. Protein: CASSPRDVTYEQYF.

V usage is TRBV28 and J usage is TRBJ2-3; TRBD2 aligns across 9 bases. This CDR3 contains 16 residues. Germline loops: CDR1 MDHEN, CDR2 SYDVKM. J gave up 0 bases and V 6 bases, and 7 bases lay outside the gene matches. The DNA for the CDR3 is TGTGCCAGCAGAAGTAGCGGGGGCCTAAGCACAGATACGCAGTATTTT. Amino acid sequence: CASRSSGGLSTDTQYF.